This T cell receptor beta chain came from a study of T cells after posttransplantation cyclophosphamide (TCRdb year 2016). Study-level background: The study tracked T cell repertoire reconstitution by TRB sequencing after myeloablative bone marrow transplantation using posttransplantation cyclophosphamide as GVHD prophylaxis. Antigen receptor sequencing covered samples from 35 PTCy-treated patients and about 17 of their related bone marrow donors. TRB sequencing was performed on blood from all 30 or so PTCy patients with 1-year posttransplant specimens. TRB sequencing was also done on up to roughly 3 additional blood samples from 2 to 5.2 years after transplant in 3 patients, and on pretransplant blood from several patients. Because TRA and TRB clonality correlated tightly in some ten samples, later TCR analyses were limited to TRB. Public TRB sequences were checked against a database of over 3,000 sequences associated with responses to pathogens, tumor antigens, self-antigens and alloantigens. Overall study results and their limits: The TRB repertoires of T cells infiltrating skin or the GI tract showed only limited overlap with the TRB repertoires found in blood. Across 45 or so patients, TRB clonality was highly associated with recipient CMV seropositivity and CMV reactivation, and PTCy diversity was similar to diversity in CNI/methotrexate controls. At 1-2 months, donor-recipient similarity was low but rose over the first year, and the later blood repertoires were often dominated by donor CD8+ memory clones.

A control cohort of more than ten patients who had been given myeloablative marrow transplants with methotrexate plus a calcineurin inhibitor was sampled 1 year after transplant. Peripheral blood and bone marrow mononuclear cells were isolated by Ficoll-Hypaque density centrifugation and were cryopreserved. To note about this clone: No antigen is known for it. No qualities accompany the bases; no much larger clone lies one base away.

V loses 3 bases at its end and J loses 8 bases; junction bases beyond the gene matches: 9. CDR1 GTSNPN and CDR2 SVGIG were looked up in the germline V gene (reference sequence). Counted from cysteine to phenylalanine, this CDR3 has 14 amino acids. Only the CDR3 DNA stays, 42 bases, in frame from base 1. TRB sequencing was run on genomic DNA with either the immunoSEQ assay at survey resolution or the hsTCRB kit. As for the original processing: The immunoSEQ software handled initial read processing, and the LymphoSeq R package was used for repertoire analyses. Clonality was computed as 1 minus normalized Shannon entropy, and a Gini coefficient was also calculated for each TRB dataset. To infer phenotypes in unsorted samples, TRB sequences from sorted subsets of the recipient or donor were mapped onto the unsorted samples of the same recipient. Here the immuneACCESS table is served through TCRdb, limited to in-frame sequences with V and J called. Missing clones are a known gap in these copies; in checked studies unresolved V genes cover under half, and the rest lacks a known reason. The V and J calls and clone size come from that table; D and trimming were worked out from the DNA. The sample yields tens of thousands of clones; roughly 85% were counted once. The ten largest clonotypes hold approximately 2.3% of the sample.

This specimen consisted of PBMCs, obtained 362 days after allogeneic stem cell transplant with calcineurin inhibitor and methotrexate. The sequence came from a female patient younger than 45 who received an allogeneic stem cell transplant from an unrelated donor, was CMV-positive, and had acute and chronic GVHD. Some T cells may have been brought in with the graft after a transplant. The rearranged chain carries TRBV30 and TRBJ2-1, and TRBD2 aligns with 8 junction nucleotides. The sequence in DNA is TGTGCCTGGAGCCCCGGGACTAGTCGCGATGAGCAGTTCTTC. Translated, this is CAWSPGTSRDEQFF.